This is a list of T cell receptor beta chains from one sample in a study of blood T cell repertoires in COVID-19. Only in-frame clones appear in the TCRdb table, and some are missing; sequencing was by immunoSEQ multiplex PCR. This repertoire shows 250,000 to 350,000 clones, 88% found once; its top ten account for roughly 7%. Sequencing used peripheral blood. The receptors derive from a woman in her 30s who had recovered from COVID-19. Each CDR3 is given with its conserved first and last residue. The D gene is left open where the match is weak. The size field is filled for only some rows; it gives once, few, many or a size class.

j_gene	abundance	v_gene	d_gene	CDR3aa	CDR3nt
TRBJ2-5	NA	TRBV9	TRBD1	CASSVSTGGGETQYF	TGTGCCAGCAGCGTATCGACAGGGGGCGGGGAGACCCAGTACTTC
TRBJ1-6	NA	TRBV6-2/TRBV6-3	NA	CASSYLQEYMSPLHF	TGTGCCAGCAGTTACCTACAGGAGTACATGTCACCCCTCCACTTT
TRBJ2-1	NA	TRBV5-4	TRBD2	CASSLELAGGLMNEQFF	TGTGCCAGCAGCTTGGAACTAGCGGGGGGGCTGATGAATGAGCAGTTCTTC
TRBJ1-1	few	TRBV19	NA	CASSALGGTEAFF	TGTGCCAGTAGTGCTCTTGGGGGGACTGAAGCTTTCTTT
TRBJ1-6	NA	TRBV28	TRBD1	CASRPDREDNSPLHF	TGTGCCAGCAGGCCGGACAGGGAAGATAATTCACCCCTCCACTTT
TRBJ1-5	NA	TRBV5-6	TRBD1	CASSLALNRGNQPQHF	TGTGCCAGCAGCTTGGCCCTGAACAGGGGGAATCAGCCCCAGCATTTT
TRBJ2-1	NA	TRBV6-1	NA	CASSDQTGMLNEQFF	TGTGCCAGCAGTGATCAGACAGGAATGCTCAATGAGCAGTTCTTC
TRBJ2-3	NA	TRBV27	TRBD2	CASSYLAGGADTQYF	TGTGCCAGCAGTTACTTAGCGGGGGGGGCGGATACGCAGTATTTT
TRBJ2-1	NA	TRBV9	NA	CASSVDPTGSYNEQFF	TGTGCCAGCAGCGTAGACCCGACTGGCTCCTACAATGAGCAGTTCTTC
TRBJ2-5	NA	TRBV9	NA	CASSVAATSIETQYF	TGTGCCAGCAGCGTAGCAGCGACTAGTATAGAGACCCAGTACTTC
TRBJ2-5	NA	TRBV7-3	TRBD2	CASSLMGTSGETQYF	TGTGCCAGCAGCTTAATGGGGACTAGCGGAGAGACCCAGTACTTC
TRBJ1-4	NA	TRBV19	NA	CASSIAWRPNEKLFF	TGTGCCAGTAGTATAGCGTGGAGGCCTAATGAAAAACTGTTTTTT
TRBJ2-7	NA	TRBV5-6	NA	CASSLVSSYEQYF	TGTGCCAGCAGCTTGGTTAGTTCCTACGAGCAGTACTTC
TRBJ2-3	NA	TRBV29-1	NA	CSVRWGADTQYF	TGCAGCGTTCGGTGGGGGGCAGATACGCAGTATTTT
TRBJ1-5	NA	TRBV6-5	NA	CASSIRQPQHF	TGTGCCAGCAGCATCCGGCAGCCCCAGCATTTT
TRBJ2-1	NA	TRBV9	NA	CASSVERGMRGEQFF	TGTGCCAGCAGCGTAGAGCGCGGGATGAGGGGTGAGCAGTTCTTC
TRBJ2-7	few	TRBV5-6	NA	CASSFVGGTSYEQYF	TGTGCCAGCAGCTTTGTTGGAGGGACTTCCTACGAGCAGTACTTC
TRBJ1-6	NA	TRBV10-3	NA	CAISTEGNSPLHF	TGTGCCATCTCGACAGAAGGTAATTCACCCCTCCACTTT
TRBJ2-7	NA	TRBV6-5	NA	CASSYRNSHYEQYF	TGTGCCAGCAGTTACCGAAACAGCCACTACGAGCAGTACTTC
TRBJ2-1	once	TRBV7-2	NA	CASSPRGEPVNNEQFF	TGTGCCAGCAGCCCACGGGGAGAACCGGTCAACAATGAGCAGTTCTTC
TRBJ2-1	NA	TRBV18	NA	CASSPEDSYNEQFF	TGTGCCAGCTCACCCGAAGACAGCTACAATGAGCAGTTCTTC
TRBJ1-5	NA	TRBV5-5	TRBD1	CASSYRDRDNQPQHF	TGTGCCAGCAGCTACCGAGACAGGGACAATCAGCCCCAGCATTTT
TRBJ2-7	once	TRBV28	NA	CASRLRAPNEQYF	TGTGCCAGCAGGCTCAGGGCCCCCAACGAGCAGTACTTC
TRBJ2-2	NA	TRBV27	TRBD2	CASSSRLSGGNTGELFF	TGTGCCAGCAGTTCCCGTCTTAGCGGGGGGAACACCGGGGAGCTGTTTTTT
TRBJ2-5	NA	TRBV2	NA	CASSGPTGETQYF	TGTGCCAGCAGTGGGCCAACGGGGGAGACCCAGTACTTC